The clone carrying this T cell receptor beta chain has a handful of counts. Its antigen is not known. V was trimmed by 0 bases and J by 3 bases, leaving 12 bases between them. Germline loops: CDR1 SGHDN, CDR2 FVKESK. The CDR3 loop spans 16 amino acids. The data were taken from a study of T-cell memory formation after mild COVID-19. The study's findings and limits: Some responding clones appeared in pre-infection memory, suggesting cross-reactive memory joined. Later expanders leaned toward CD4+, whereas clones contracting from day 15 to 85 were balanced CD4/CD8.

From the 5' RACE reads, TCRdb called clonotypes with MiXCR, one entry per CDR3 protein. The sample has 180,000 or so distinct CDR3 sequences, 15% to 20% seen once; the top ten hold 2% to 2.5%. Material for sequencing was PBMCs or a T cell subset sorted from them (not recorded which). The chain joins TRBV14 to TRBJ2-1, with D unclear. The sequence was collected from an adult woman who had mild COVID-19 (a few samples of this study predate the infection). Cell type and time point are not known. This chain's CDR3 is CASSQDEYQSYNEQFF. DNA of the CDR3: TGTGCCAGCAGCCAAGACGAATACCAAAGCTACAATGAGCAGTTCTTC. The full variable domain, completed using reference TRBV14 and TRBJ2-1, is EAGVTQFPSHSVIEKGQTVTLRCDPISGHDNLYWYRRVMGKEIKFLLHFVKESKQDESGMPNNRFLAERTGGTYSTLKVQPAELEDSGVYFCASSQDEYQSYNEQFFGPGTRLTVL.